Below, 17 T cell receptor beta chains from the same sample are listed, as sequenced in a study of brain metastases from non-small cell lung cancer. Some clones are missing from TCRdb's copy, which holds only in-frame ones; the method was immunoSEQ multiplex PCR. Here the sample spans about 1,800 clones, 80% to 90% being singletons. Material for sequencing was tissue from a brain metastasis. The receptors were gathered from a donor at least 40 years old with non-small cell lung cancer.

The gene calls are TRBV12-3 or TRBV12-4 and TRBJ2-4; D unresolved. V dropped 3 bases and J dropped 2 bases, with 5 bases sitting between them. The CDR3 runs 13 residues. The chain's CDR3 is CASSFGSKNIQYF. The CDR3 coding sequence is TGTGCCAGCAGTTTCGGTTCCAAAAACATTCAGTACTTC.

This chain joins TRBV4-2 and TRBJ1-6; no definite D call. Trimming stripped 1 base from V and 5 bases from J, with 6 bases between. CDR3 length equals 14 residues. Germline loops: CDR1 LGHNA, CDR2 YNFKEQ. CDR3 nucleotides: TGTGCCAGCAGCCAAGCCCCCGATAATTCACCCCTCCACTTT. It translates to CASSQAPDNSPLHF.

V usage is TRBV4-2 and J usage is TRBJ2-1; D call uncertain. The CDR3 length is 12 residues. Trimming shortened V by 0 bases and J by 9 bases, and 6 bases separated the two germline ends. Germline V gives CDR1 LGHNA, CDR2 YNFKEQ. The CDR3 spells CASSQDRSEQFF. The CDR3 DNA is TGTGCCAGCAGCCAAGATAGGTCTGAGCAGTTCTTC.

The rearrangement joins TRBV4-1 to TRBJ1-2, with D tentatively TRBD1 (5 bases). Germline V lookup: CDR1 MGHRA, CDR2 YSYEKL. The V end lost 5 bases, the J end lost 1 base, and 11 bases lay between the germline ends. This CDR3 spans 14 amino acids. The CDR3, as DNA: TGCGCCAGCAGCGACTACAGGTATAACTATGGCTACACCTTC. Translating gives CASSDYRYNYGYTF.

CDR3 in DNA: TGTGCCAGCAGTGGAACGGCGGACAGGGAGGGCTACACCTTC. Translated: CASSGTADREGYTF. The chain has TRBV27 and TRBJ1-2, with 8 bases identical to TRBD1. CDR1 is MNHEY and CDR2 is SMNVEV in the germline V gene (reference sequence). V dropped 5 bases and J dropped 8; count of bases not matched to a gene: 10. This CDR3 spans 14 amino acids.

The rearrangement uses TRBV7-2 and TRBJ2-1, with TRBD1 matching 11 bases. The CDR3 has 16 residues. The V gene's germline CDR1 is SGHTA and CDR2 FQGNSA. V shed 4 bases, J shed 8 bases, and the junction held 10 bases outside the gene matches. This chain's CDR3 is CASSSAGQGAIDEQFF. The CDR3 DNA follows: TGTGCCAGCAGCTCTGCCGGACAGGGGGCTATCGATGAGCAGTTCTTC.

V gene TRBV7-3 combines with J gene TRBJ2-5; D might be TRBD1 or TRBD2, each matching 6 bases. The germline gives CDR1 SGHTA, CDR2 FQGTGA. The CDR3 length is 15 residues. V was cut by 4 bases and J by 5 bases, with 17 bases left in between. The DNA for the CDR3 is TGTGCCAGCAGCTCTTCGGGGGCGAAGTCGGAGACCCAGTACTTC. It specifies CASSSSGAKSETQYF.

The rearrangement joins TRBV7-2 to TRBJ1-2; 9 nucleotides agree with TRBD1. The CDR3 is 13 amino acids. The V segment lost 9 bases and the J segment 7 bases; nucleotides outside the gene matches: 9. CDR1 is SGHTA and CDR2 is FQGNSA in the germline V gene. The CDR3, as DNA: TGTGCCAGTAATCGACAGGGGGAAGGTGGCTACACCTTC. Its translation: CASNRQGEGGYTF.

The chain employs TRBV7-6 and TRBJ2-2; D is unresolved. V was shortened by 5 bases and J by 6 bases, with 13 bases between the two germline ends. The CDR3 has 14 amino acids. Germline V gene lookup returns CDR1 SGHVS and CDR2 FNYEAQ. The CDR3 bases are TGTGCCAGCAGCCCGGGTCATCAAGCCGGGGAGCTGTTTTTT. Translated: CASSPGHQAGELFF. The complete variable domain, with remaining parts taken from reference TRBV7-6 and TRBJ2-2, reads GAGVSQSPRYKVTKRGQDVALRCDPISGHVSLYWYRQALGQGPEFLTYFNYEAQQDKSGLPNDRFSAERPEGSISTLTIQRTEQRDSAMYRCASSPGHQAGELFFGEGSRLTVL.

The V gene is TRBV4-2, the J gene TRBJ1-5, with TRBD1 matching over 11 bases. The V segment lost 4 bases and the J segment 2 bases; nucleotides outside the gene matches: 7. This CDR3 has 17 amino acids. Germline loops: CDR1 LGHNA, CDR2 YNFKEQ. In DNA, the CDR3 is TGTGCCAGCAGCCTGGTCGGGACAGGGGGAGGCAATCAGCCCCAGCATTTT. Its protein is CASSLVGTGGGNQPQHF.

The chain employs TRBV9 and TRBJ1-1; D remains unclear. Trimming took 0 bases from V and 4 from J, leaving 13 bases between them. This CDR3 is built from 15 residues. Germline-derived CDR1 and CDR2 are SGDLS and YYNGEE. CDR3 residues: CASSVESGLGTEAFF. For the CDR3, the DNA is TGTGCCAGCAGCGTAGAATCAGGCTTGGGCACTGAAGCTTTCTTT.

This clone appeared a single time. V usage is TRBV18 and J usage is TRBJ1-1, with a possible D match to TRBD1 (5 bases). CDR3 length equals 13 residues. The germline V gene encodes CDR1 KGHSH and CDR2 LQKENI. Between the trimmed V and J ends, which lost 6 bases and 0 bases, there was a span of 8 bases. CDR3 region: CASSLTVNTEAFF. The CDR3 DNA reads TGTGCCAGCTCGTTGACAGTGAACACTGAAGCTTTCTTT. Full variable domain (remainder filled in from reference TRBV18 and TRBJ1-1): NAGVMQNPRHLVRRRGQEARLRCSPMKGHSHVYWYRQLPEEGLKFMVYLQKENIIDESGMPKERFSAEFPKEGPSILRIQQVVRGDSAAYFCASSLTVNTEAFFGQGTRLTVV.

The chain carries TRBV5-1 and TRBJ1-1; TRBD1 is a possible D gene (5 bases). The germline V gene has CDR1 SGHRS and CDR2 YFSETQ. Trimming removed 4 bases from V and 6 bases from J, with 22 bases in between. CDR3 length: 16 amino acids. The DNA for the CDR3 is TGCGCCAGCAGCCTCGGGACGGTGAAGATATGGCCTGAAGCTTTCTTT. Protein: CASSLGTVKIWPEAFF.

V is TRBV6-5 and J is TRBJ2-1, with 7 bases aligning to TRBD2. The CDR3 is 16 residues long. CDR1 and CDR2 (germline): MNHEY, SVGAGI. Trimming at V came to 3 bases and at J to 2 bases, leaving 7 bases not matched to a gene. The CDR3 region has the DNA TGTGCCAGCAGTTATCATGGTGGGGGGGCCTACAATGAGCAGTTCTTC. Translated: CASSYHGGGAYNEQFF.

CDR3 protein: CASSYGGRQEPQHF. In DNA form, the CDR3 reads TGTGCCAGCAGTTATGGAGGCAGGCAAGAGCCCCAGCATTTT. The chain combines TRBV6-2 or TRBV6-3 with TRBJ1-5; D gene unclear. The V end lost 3 bases, the J end lost 8 bases, and 14 bases lay between the germline ends. CDR1 is MNHEY, CDR2 SVGEGT, per germline. The CDR3 totals 14 residues.

The chain is built from TRBV10-1 and TRBJ1-3; D remains unclear. The germline CDR1 and CDR2 sequences are WNHNN and SYGVQD (reference sequence). The CDR3 is 13 residues long. CDR3: CTTWASEGNTIYF. The CDR3 DNA follows: TGCACCACCTGGGCGTCCGAGGGAAACACCATATATTTT.

The chain has TRBV9 and TRBJ1-1, with D tentatively TRBD1 (5 bases). V shed 4 bases and J shed 5 bases, with 18 bases lying between them. Germline CDR1 reads SGDLS; CDR2 reads YYNGEE. This CDR3 has 15 amino acids. CDR3 protein: CASSSRAGEGTEAFF. CDR3 DNA: TGTGCCAGCAGCTCTAGAGCAGGAGAGGGGACTGAAGCTTTCTTT.